These 32 T cell receptor beta chains were all obtained from the same sample, sequenced in a study of blood T cell repertoires in COVID-19 (dated by TCRdb to 2018 to 2021). Libraries were made using the immunoSEQ multiplex PCR assay. The immuneACCESS repertoire file appears here via TCRdb, limited to in-frame rearrangements. These files lack a portion of the clones; in checked studies, under half of the deficit traces to unresolved V genes, and the cause of the others is not known. The sample table contains about 250,000 clones; only one count was recorded for 85% to 90% of them. In total, the top ten clones hold roughly 4.8% of the sample. Sequenced: peripheral blood. The source of these receptors is a woman aged 40 to 50 who had recovered from COVID-19.

J is TRBJ2-7 and V is TRBV10-1; tentatively, D is TRBD2 (6 bases). Germline V lookup: CDR1 WNHNN, CDR2 SYGVQD (reference sequence). V was clipped by 4 bases and J by 2 bases, with 9 bases between them. The CDR3 has 13 amino acids. The CDR3 region is CASSAGDAYEQYF. CDR3 DNA: TGCGCCAGCAGTGCGGGGGACGCCTACGAGCAGTACTTC.

This chain links TRBV30 with TRBJ1-5, with D unresolved. V shed 1 base and J shed 4 bases, with 11 bases lying between them. There are 14 residues in the CDR3. Germline V gene sequence: CDR1 GTSNPN, CDR2 SVGIG (reference sequence). CDR3 sequence: CAWSDLVGNQPQHF. The CDR3 DNA sequence: TGTGCCTGGAGTGACCTAGTAGGAAATCAGCCCCAGCATTTT.

The chain is built from TRBV27 and TRBJ2-7; TRBD2 is a possible D gene (6 bases). The V gene lost 2 bases and the J gene lost 4 bases, with 9 bases spanning the gap. The CDR3 is 13 residues long. The germline V gene has CDR1 MNHEY and CDR2 SMNVEV (reference sequence). The CDR3 protein is CASSLKEGYEQYF. CDR3 bases: TGTGCCAGCAGTTTAAAGGAGGGTTACGAGCAGTACTTC.

The chain uses TRBV4-1 and TRBJ2-3; TRBD2 matches 8 bases. The CDR3 is made up of 17 amino acids. Germline trimming cut 2 bases from V and 1 base from J; bases unmatched to any gene: 8. Germline CDR1 reads MGHRA; CDR2 reads YSYEKL. DNA for the CDR3: TGCGCCAGCAGCCAAAGTATCACTAGCGGCGGCACAGATACGCAGTATTTT. This gives the protein CASSQSITSGGTDTQYF.

The rearrangement links TRBV5-6 to TRBJ2-2, with 15 positions matching TRBD2. V gave up 3 bases and J gave up 8 bases; unmatched junction bases: 8. CDR1 and CDR2 from the germline V gene are SGHDT and YYEEEE. CDR3 size: 17 residues. In DNA form, the CDR3 reads TGTGCCAGCAGCTACCGGACTAGCGGGAGGGCCAAGGGGGAGCTGTTTTTT. The encoded protein is CASSYRTSGRAKGELFF.

The chain joins TRBV25-1 to TRBJ1-4; D may be TRBD1 (6 bases). V lost 6 bases to trimming and J lost 7 bases, with 9 bases between them. The CDR3 has 12 residues. Germline V CDR1 and CDR2: MGHDK, SYGVNS. CDR3 amino acids: CASRGASEKLFF. The CDR3 DNA reads as TGTGCCAGCAGGGGGGCTAGTGAAAAACTGTTTTTT. Full variable domain (outside the CDR3, taken from reference TRBV25-1 and TRBJ1-4): EADIYQTPRYLVIGTGKKITLECSQTMGHDKMYWYQQDPGMELHLIHYSYGVNSTEKGDLSSESTVSRIRTEHFPLTLESARPSHTSQYLCASRGASEKLFFGSGTQLSVL.

The chain recombines TRBV28 with TRBJ1-3, with TRBD1 as a possible D gene (5 bases). This CDR3 spans 17 amino acids. Looked up from germline, CDR1 is MDHEN and CDR2 is SYDVKM. V lost 6 bases and J lost 2, with 20 bases in between. CDR3 protein: CASSSLDSPVPGNTIYF. CDR3 DNA sequence: TGTGCCAGCAGCTCACTCGACAGCCCAGTACCTGGAAACACCATATATTTT.

The chain couples TRBV3-1 (or the pseudogene TRBV3-2) to TRBJ1-2; D unclear. There are 15 residues in the CDR3. CDR1 is LGHDT, CDR2 YNNKEL, per germline (reference sequence). The V and J ends lost 4 bases and 2 bases respectively, with 14 bases between them. The CDR3 sequence is CASSRRQGGNYGYTF. CDR3 bases: TGTGCCAGCAGCCGACGACAAGGAGGGAACTATGGCTACACCTTC.

CDR3 in DNA: TGCGCCAGCAGCCCCTTGGACAGGAACTATGGCTACACCTTC. Amino acid sequence: CASSPLDRNYGYTF. The V call is TRBV5-1, the J call TRBJ1-2, with TRBD1 matching 7 bases. The CDR3 is 14 amino acids. Losses at the gene ends were 4 bases for V and 2 bases for J; bases not matched to a gene: 5. Germline lookup yields CDR1 SGHRS and CDR2 YFSETQ.

The CDR3 DNA is TGTGCCAGCAGCTTTCAGGGGGCTTTAAATGAGCAGTTCTTC. This gives the protein CASSFQGALNEQFF. The J gene is TRBJ2-1, the V gene TRBV7-3, with 8 nucleotides matching TRBD1. The CDR3 runs 14 residues. V was clipped by 3 bases and J by 7 bases; unmatched bases: 5. Germline V gene lookup returns CDR1 SGHTA and CDR2 FQGTGA.

The chain joins TRBV10-1 to TRBJ1-1; 7 bases map to TRBD1. This CDR3 comprises 14 residues. Germline V gene lookup returns CDR1 WNHNN and CDR2 SYGVQD (reference sequence). V lost 6 bases, J lost 3 bases, and 7 bases stayed unmatched. The CDR3 is CASSGTGAYTEAFF. CDR3 DNA: TGCGCCAGCAGCGGAACAGGGGCCTACACTGAAGCTTTCTTT.

The gene calls are TRBV10-3 and TRBJ1-6; a possible D gene is TRBD1 (5 bases). Looked up from germline, CDR1 is ENHRY and CDR2 is SYGVKD. This CDR3 is built from 14 residues. Trimming removed 7 bases at V and 8 bases at J, with 15 bases between. The CDR3 loop is CAIKPILGDSPLHF. CDR3 coding DNA: TGTGCCATCAAGCCTATCTTAGGGGATTCACCCCTCCACTTT.

The CDR3 nucleotides are TGTGCCAGCTCACCATCAGCGGTTGGTTTGTTGACAGATACGCAGTATTTT. This gives the protein CASSPSAVGLLTDTQYF. The chain joins TRBV18 to TRBJ2-3; perhaps TRBD2 as D (5 bases). Germline loops: CDR1 KGHSH, CDR2 LQKENI. V lost 2 bases, J lost 3 bases, and 18 bases lay in between. The CDR3 is made up of 17 amino acids.

This clone has just one count. The chain is built from TRBV12-3 or TRBV12-4 and TRBJ2-2; D uncertain. The CDR3 is made up of 13 amino acids. The V gene lost 6 bases and the J gene lost 5 bases, with 10 bases spanning the gap. The CDR3: CASRFTETGELFF. CDR3 coding DNA: TGTGCCAGCAGATTTACAGAAACCGGGGAGCTGTTTTTT.

This sequence joins TRBV27 and TRBJ1-1; TRBD1 matches at 7 bases. The CDR3 contains 13 residues. Germline CDR1 is MNHEY and CDR2 is SMNVEV (reference sequence). The trim removed 8 bases at V and 6 bases at J, leaving 9 bases unmatched. CDR3 protein: CASGNRGGAEAFF. CDR3 nucleotide sequence: TGTGCCAGCGGTAATCGAGGGGGCGCTGAAGCTTTCTTT.

The chain joins TRBV28 to TRBJ2-3; D uncertain. V shed 2 bases and J shed 0 bases, with 6 bases lying between them. The CDR3 is 14 residues long. Germline V gene lookup returns CDR1 MDHEN and CDR2 SYDVKM. The chain's CDR3 is CASSLRRSTDTQYF. The CDR3 DNA reads TGTGCCAGCAGTTTACGGCGGAGCACAGATACGCAGTATTTT. The complete variable domain, with remaining parts taken from reference TRBV28 and TRBJ2-3, reads DVKVTQSSRYLVKRTGEKVFLECVQDMDHENMFWYRQDPGLGLRLIYFSYDVKMKEKGDIPEGYSVSREKKERFSLILESASTNQTSMYLCASSLRRSTDTQYFGPGTRLTVL.

The V and J genes are TRBV11-2 and TRBJ2-7, with D possibly TRBD1 on 5 matching bases. There are 11 residues in the CDR3. V was pared by 5 bases and J by 9 bases, with 11 bases between. Germline V lookup: CDR1 SGHAT, CDR2 FQNNGV. This CDR3 is CASSPGPRQYF. CDR3 in DNA: TGTGCCAGCAGCCCAGGGCCAAGGCAGTACTTC.

This rearrangement joins TRBV18 to TRBJ2-7; D ambiguous. The CDR3 is 12 residues long. The V and J ends lost 6 bases and 1 base respectively, with 7 bases between them. The V gene's germline CDR1 is KGHSH and CDR2 LQKENI. The CDR3 DNA is TGTGCCAGCTCCCCCCCGTCCTACGAGCAGTACTTC. Translation: CASSPPSYEQYF.

This chain uses TRBV18 with TRBJ1-2; the match to TRBD1 covers 8 bases. The CDR3 is made up of 15 amino acids. The germline V gene encodes CDR1 KGHSH and CDR2 LQKENI. Trimming removed 4 bases from V and 4 bases from J; junction bases left unmatched: 8. CDR3 DNA: TGTGCCAGCTCACGGCCGGGACAGGTTTTCTATGGCTACACCTTC. It specifies CASSRPGQVFYGYTF.

V and J are TRBV28 and TRBJ2-6; no reliable D call. Germline V gives CDR1 MDHEN, CDR2 SYDVKM. The CDR3 has 14 amino acids. V lost 3 bases, J lost 2 bases, and 5 bases lay in between. CDR3 loop: CASSLHTGANVLTF. The CDR3, as DNA: TGTGCCAGCAGTTTGCACACTGGGGCCAACGTCCTGACTTTC. The full variable domain, completed using reference TRBV28 and TRBJ2-6, is DVKVTQSSRYLVKRTGEKVFLECVQDMDHENMFWYRQDPGLGLRLIYFSYDVKMKEKGDIPEGYSVSREKKERFSLILESASTNQTSMYLCASSLHTGANVLTFGAGSRLTVL.

V and J are TRBV12-3 or TRBV12-4 and TRBJ1-5; TRBD1 might be the D (6 bases). The CDR3 has 13 amino acids. Deletions cut 4 bases from V and 4 bases from J, with 8 bases between. Written as DNA, the CDR3 is TGTGCCAGCAGTTGGACAGCTAATCAGCCCCAGCATTTT. The encoded protein is CASSWTANQPQHF.

Worth noting for this clone: A junction end diverges from the germline sequence, so it may reflect a read error. This rearrangement joins TRBV7-3 to TRBJ2-7, with TRBD1 matching 9 bases. The germline V gene has CDR1 SGHTA and CDR2 FQGTGA. The CDR3 sequence is 14 residues long. CDR3 loop: CASSLTGGNYEQYF. The DNA of the CDR3 is TGTGCCAGCAGCCTAACAGGGGGCAATTACGAGCAGTACTTC.

The CDR3 here is CASSLGGGNEQFF. As DNA, the CDR3 is TGTGCCAGCAGCCTGGGGGGGGGCAATGAGCAGTTCTTC. The chain carries TRBV14 and TRBJ2-1; 7 nucleotides match TRBD2. The germline V gene encodes CDR1 SGHDN and CDR2 FVKESK. V lost 4 bases, J lost 6 bases, and 3 bases stayed unmatched. CDR3 size: 13 residues.

This chain connects TRBV6-5 to TRBJ2-3, with TRBD2 matching 9 bases. Germline CDR1 and CDR2: MNHEY and SVGAGI. The J segment lost 12 bases and the V segment lost 6 bases, leaving 4 bases of the junction unmatched. The CDR3 runs 11 residues. The CDR3 reads CASRIGTSQYF. In DNA form, the CDR3 reads TGTGCCAGCAGGATCGGGACTAGCCAGTATTTT.

V usage is TRBV15 and J usage is TRBJ2-2; D may be TRBD1 (5 bases). This CDR3 region has 14 residues. The germline V and J ends were trimmed by 2 bases and 3 bases, with 7 bases remaining between them. From germline, CDR1 is LNHNV and CDR2 YYDKDF (reference sequence). For the CDR3, the DNA is TGTGCCACCAGCAGACAGGGTTACACCGGGGAGCTGTTTTTT. Its protein is CATSRQGYTGELFF. The complete variable domain, with remaining parts taken from reference TRBV15 and TRBJ2-2, reads DAMVIQNPRYQVTQFGKPVTLSCSQTLNHNVMYWYQQKSSQAPKLLFHYYDKDFNNEADTPDNFQSRRPNTSFCFLDIRSPGLGDTAMYLCATSRQGYTGELFFGEGSRLTVL.

The chain combines TRBV29-1 with TRBJ2-1; 7 bases line up with TRBD1. This CDR3 is built from 14 residues. The V segment lost 4 bases and the J segment 8 bases; nucleotides outside the gene matches: 11. The germline gives CDR1 SQVTM, CDR2 ANQGSEA. CDR3 coding DNA: TGCAGCGTTGCAATGACAGGGCCGGGCGATGAGCAGTTCTTC. As protein: CSVAMTGPGDEQFF.

V and J are TRBV19 and TRBJ2-2; 9 nucleotides align to TRBD1. Germline V gene sequence: CDR1 LNHDA, CDR2 SQIVND (reference sequence). Germline trimming cut 6 bases from V and 6 bases from J; bases unmatched to any gene: 11. The CDR3 totals 16 residues. The CDR3 loop reads CASSLGTGHASGELFF. The CDR3 nucleotides are TGTGCCAGTAGCCTCGGGACAGGGCATGCGTCCGGGGAGCTGTTTTTT.

The J gene is TRBJ1-2, the V gene TRBV6-5, with D possibly matching TRBD1 (6 bases). Trimming cost V 6 bases and J 6 bases, with 14 bases left between them. In germline, CDR1 is MNHEY, CDR2 SVGAGI. This CDR3 has 13 residues. The DNA for the CDR3 is TGTGCCAGCAGAGCCGCAGGGGTTCATGGCTACACCTTC. It specifies CASRAAGVHGYTF.

The V gene is TRBV18, the J gene TRBJ2-5; 7 nucleotides line up with TRBD1. V was clipped by 3 bases and J by 0 bases; unmatched bases: 1. The CDR3 consists of 14 residues. CDR1 and CDR2 from the germline V gene are KGHSH and LQKENI. CDR3 protein: CASSPGQYQETQYF. As DNA, the CDR3 is TGTGCCAGCTCACCGGGACAGTACCAAGAGACCCAGTACTTC. The full variable domain, rest sourced from reference TRBV18 and TRBJ2-5, is NAGVMQNPRHLVRRRGQEARLRCSPMKGHSHVYWYRQLPEEGLKFMVYLQKENIIDESGMPKERFSAEFPKEGPSILRIQQVVRGDSAAYFCASSPGQYQETQYFGPGTRLLVL.

The chain couples TRBV5-4 to TRBJ1-6; TRBD1 might be the D (6 bases). Germline V gene sequence: CDR1 SGHNT, CDR2 YYREEE (reference sequence). There are 15 residues in the CDR3. V shed 3 bases and J shed 5 bases, with 12 bases lying between them. The CDR3 is CASSWGAGDNSPLHF. CDR3 DNA sequence: TGTGCCAGCAGCTGGGGCGCAGGGGATAATTCACCCCTCCACTTT.

The V gene is TRBV6-6, the J gene TRBJ2-3, with D possibly TRBD2 on 7 matching bases. The germline gives CDR1 MNHNY, CDR2 SVGAGI (reference sequence). Trimming took off 0 bases at V and 6 bases at J, with 10 bases between the two ends. The CDR3 contains 14 residues. The CDR3 protein is CASSYSGGGDTQYF. In DNA, the CDR3 is TGTGCCAGCAGTTACTCAGGGGGAGGGGATACGCAGTATTTT.

As concerns this clone: Within the sample, other DNA sequences also encode this same CDR3. This chain connects TRBV6-5 to TRBJ1-3; D unresolved. Per germline, CDR1 MNHEY and CDR2 SVGAGI. V lost 4 bases, J lost 1 base, and 8 bases lay in between. This CDR3 spans 14 amino acids. The CDR3 spells CASSLRGSGNTIYF. The CDR3 DNA is TGTGCCAGCAGTTTAAGAGGATCTGGAAACACCATATATTTT.